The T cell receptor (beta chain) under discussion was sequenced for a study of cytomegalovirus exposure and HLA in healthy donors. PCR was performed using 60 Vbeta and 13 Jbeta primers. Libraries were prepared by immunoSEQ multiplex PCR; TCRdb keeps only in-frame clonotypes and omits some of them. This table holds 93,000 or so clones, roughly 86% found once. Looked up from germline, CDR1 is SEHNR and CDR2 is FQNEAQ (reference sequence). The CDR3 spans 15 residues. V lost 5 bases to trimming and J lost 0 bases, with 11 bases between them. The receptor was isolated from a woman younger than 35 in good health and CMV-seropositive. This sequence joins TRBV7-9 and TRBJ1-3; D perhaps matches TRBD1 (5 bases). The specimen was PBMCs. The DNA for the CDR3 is TGTGCCAGCAGCGCTAGACAGTTCTCTGGAAACACCATATATTTT. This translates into CASSARQFSGNTIYF.